Reported below is one TCR beta chain. What it binds is unknown. This sample is drawn from a study of chemoradiotherapy in HPV16-positive cancers. Turning to the study itself: Candidate HPV-specific T-cell clones and common TCR motifs came from functional assays in a couple of HPV16-positive patients.

The method was immunoSEQ multiplex PCR; TCRdb's version includes in-frame clones alone and lacks a portion of them. This sample has thousands of clones, with approximately 86% found just once. General study findings and limits: In HPV16-positive patients, HPV-responsive T-cell expansion tracked better recurrence-free survival. Candidate HPV-specific clones and E7-related TCR motifs grew in tumor during treatment.

Germline values: CDR1 MDHEN, CDR2 SYDVKM. CDR3 length: 14 residues. Unmatched junction bases numbered 3, after V lost 5 bases and J lost 5 bases. The chain joins TRBV28 to TRBJ1-3; 10 bases are a match to TRBD1. Sequenced here: tumor tissue, sampled from a patient who underwent chemoradiotherapy. The receptor was derived from a human donor with HPV-associated anogenital cancer. CDR3 sequence reads: CASSRTGGRNTIYF. In DNA, the CDR3 is TGTGCCAGCAGTCGGACAGGGGGAAGAAACACCATATATTTT.